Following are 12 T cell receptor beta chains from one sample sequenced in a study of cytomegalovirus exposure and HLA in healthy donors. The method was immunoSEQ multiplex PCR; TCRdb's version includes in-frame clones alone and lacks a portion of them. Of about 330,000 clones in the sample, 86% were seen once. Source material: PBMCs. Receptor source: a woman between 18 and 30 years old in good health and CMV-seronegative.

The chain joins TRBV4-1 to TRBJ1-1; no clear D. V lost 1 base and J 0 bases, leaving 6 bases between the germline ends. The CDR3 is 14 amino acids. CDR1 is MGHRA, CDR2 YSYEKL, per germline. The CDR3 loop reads CASSQVSLNTEAFF. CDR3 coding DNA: TGCGCCAGCAGCCAAGTTTCCTTGAACACTGAAGCTTTCTTT.

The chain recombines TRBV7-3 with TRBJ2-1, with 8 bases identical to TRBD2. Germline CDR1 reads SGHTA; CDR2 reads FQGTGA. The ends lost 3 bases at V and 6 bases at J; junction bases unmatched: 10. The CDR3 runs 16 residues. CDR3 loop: CASSFRGREEPNEQFF. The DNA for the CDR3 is TGTGCCAGCAGCTTCCGAGGGCGGGAGGAGCCCAATGAGCAGTTCTTC.

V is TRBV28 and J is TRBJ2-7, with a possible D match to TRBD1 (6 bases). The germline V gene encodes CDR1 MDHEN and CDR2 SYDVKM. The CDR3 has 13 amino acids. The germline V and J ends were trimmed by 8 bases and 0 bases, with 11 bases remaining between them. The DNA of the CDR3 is TGTGCCAGCGAAGGACAGAGCTCCTACGAGCAGTACTTC. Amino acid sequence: CASEGQSSYEQYF.

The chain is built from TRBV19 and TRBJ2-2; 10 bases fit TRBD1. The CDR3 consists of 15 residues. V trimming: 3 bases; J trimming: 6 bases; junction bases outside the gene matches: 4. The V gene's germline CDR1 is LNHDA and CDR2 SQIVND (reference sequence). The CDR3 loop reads CASSMGTGVPGELFF. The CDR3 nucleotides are TGTGCCAGTAGTATGGGGACAGGGGTCCCCGGGGAGCTGTTTTTT.

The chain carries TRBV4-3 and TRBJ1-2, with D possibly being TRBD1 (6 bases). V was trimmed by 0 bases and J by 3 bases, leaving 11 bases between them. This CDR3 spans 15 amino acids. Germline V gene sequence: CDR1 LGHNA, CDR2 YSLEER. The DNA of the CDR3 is TGCGCCAGCAGCCAAGAGTCAGGGGTCTACTATGGCTACACCTTC. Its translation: CASSQESGVYYGYTF.

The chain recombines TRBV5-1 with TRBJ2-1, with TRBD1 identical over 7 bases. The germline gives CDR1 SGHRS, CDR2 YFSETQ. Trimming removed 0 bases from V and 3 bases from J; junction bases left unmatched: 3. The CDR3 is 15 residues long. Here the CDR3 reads CASSLVWDSYNEQFF. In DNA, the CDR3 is TGCGCCAGCAGCTTGGTCTGGGACAGCTACAATGAGCAGTTCTTC.

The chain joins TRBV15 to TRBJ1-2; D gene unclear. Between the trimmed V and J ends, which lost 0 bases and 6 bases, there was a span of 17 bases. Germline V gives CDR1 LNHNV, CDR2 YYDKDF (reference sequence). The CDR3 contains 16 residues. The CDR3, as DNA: TGTGCCACCAGCAGAGATCAGCCTGGAGGGCCCCATGGCTACACCTTC. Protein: CATSRDQPGGPHGYTF.

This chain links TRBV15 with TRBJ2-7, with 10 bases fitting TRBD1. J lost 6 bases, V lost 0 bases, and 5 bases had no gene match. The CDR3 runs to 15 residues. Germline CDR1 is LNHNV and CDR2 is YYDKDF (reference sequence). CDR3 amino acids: CATSREGTGASEQYF. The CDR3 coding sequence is TGTGCCACCAGCAGAGAGGGGACAGGGGCCTCCGAGCAGTACTTC.

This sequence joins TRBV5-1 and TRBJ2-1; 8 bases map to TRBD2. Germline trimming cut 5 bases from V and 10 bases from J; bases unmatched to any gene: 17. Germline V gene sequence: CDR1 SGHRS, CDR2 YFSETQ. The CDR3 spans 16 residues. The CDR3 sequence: CASSPSNSGTDREQFF. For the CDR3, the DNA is TGCGCCAGCAGTCCAAGTAATAGCGGGACCGATCGCGAGCAGTTCTTC.

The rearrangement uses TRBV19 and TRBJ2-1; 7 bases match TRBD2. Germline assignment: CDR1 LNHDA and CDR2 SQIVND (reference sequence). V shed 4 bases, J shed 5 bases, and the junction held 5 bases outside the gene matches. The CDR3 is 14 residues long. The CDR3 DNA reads TGTGCCAGTAGTAGCGGAGCGGGAAACAATGAGCAGTTCTTC. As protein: CASSSGAGNNEQFF.

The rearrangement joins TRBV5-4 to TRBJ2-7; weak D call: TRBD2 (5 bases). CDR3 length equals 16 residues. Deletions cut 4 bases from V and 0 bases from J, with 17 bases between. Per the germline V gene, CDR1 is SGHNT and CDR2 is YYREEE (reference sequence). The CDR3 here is CASSHSLGKNSYEQYF. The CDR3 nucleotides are TGTGCCAGCAGCCACTCCCTCGGGAAGAACTCCTACGAGCAGTACTTC.

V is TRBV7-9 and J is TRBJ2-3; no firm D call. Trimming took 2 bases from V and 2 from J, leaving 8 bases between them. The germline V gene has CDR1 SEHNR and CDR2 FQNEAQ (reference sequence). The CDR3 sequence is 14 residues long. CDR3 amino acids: CASSLLELTDTQYF. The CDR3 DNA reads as TGTGCCAGCAGCTTATTAGAGCTCACAGATACGCAGTATTTT.